A selection of T cell receptor beta chains follows, all from one sample in a study of shared clonotypes between healthy human individuals. Clones were sequenced by immunoSEQ multiplex PCR, and TCRdb holds only the in-frame ones, with some missing. This table holds approximately 1.9 million clones, around 93% found once. The sequencing sample was made of naive CD8+ T cells from PBMCs. The source is a man between 18 and 35 years old in good health. Some clones in this sample may be carry-over from other donors' samples. CDR3s include the opening cysteine and the closing phenylalanine or tryptophan. The order of the fields is clone size, D gene, J gene, V gene, CDR3 DNA, CDR3 protein. A D gene is named only where the DNA matches it firmly. The size of a clone is reported for some rows only, either as once, few or many, or as a class for expanded clones.

>once|TRBD2|TRBJ2-1|TRBV9
TGTGCCAGCAGCGTAGTTTCCGGGACTAGCGCCCATTACAATGAGCAGTTCTTC
CASSVVSGTSAHYNEQFF
>.|.|TRBJ2-5|TRBV6-6
TGTGCCAGCACGTCCGGTGGGGAGACCCAGTACTTC
CASTSGGETQYF
>.|TRBD2|TRBJ2-7|TRBV19
TGTGCCAGTAGTATAGATCTCACGGGGACTAACTACGAGCAGTACTTC
CASSIDLTGTNYEQYF
>.|TRBD1|TRBJ2-7|TRBV9
TGTGCCAGCAGCCCTCTTCGACAGGGGGCCAACGAGCAGTACTTC
CASSPLRQGANEQYF
>.|.|TRBJ1-5|TRBV19
TGTGCCAGTAGTATAATAGGGGGGCAGCCCCAGCATTTT
CASSIIGGQPQHF
>few|.|TRBJ1-1|TRBV30
TGTGCCTGGAGCCTAAGGGCGTACACTGAAGCTTTCTTT
CAWSLRAYTEAFF
>once|TRBD2|TRBJ2-7|TRBV25-1
TGTGCCAGCAGTTCTAGCGGAATCTACGAGCAGTACTTC
CASSSSGIYEQYF
>.|.|TRBJ1-2|TRBV27
TGTGCCAGCAGTTTATCGTACAATAACTATGGCTACACCTTC
CASSLSYNNYGYTF
>few|.|TRBJ1-1|TRBV9
TGTGCCAGCAGCGTAGTGTCAGAAAAGATGAACACTGAAGCTTTCTTT
CASSVVSEKMNTEAFF
>.|.|TRBJ2-1|TRBV5-4
TGCGCCAGCAGCCCAGGATTGGATCCGGGTGAGCAGTTCTTC
CASSPGLDPGEQFF
>.|.|TRBJ1-5|TRBV28
TGTGCCAGCAGTTTGGATCAGCCCCAGCATTTT
CASSLDQPQHF
>.|.|TRBJ2-3|TRBV5-1
TGCGCCAGCAGCTTGGTCGGCGGAGGCGATACGCAGTATTTT
CASSLVGGGDTQYF
>.|TRBD1|TRBJ1-5|TRBV4-1
TGCGCCAGCAGCCCCGACAGGGGGGGGTGGCCCCAGCATTTT
CASSPDRGGWPQHF
>once|TRBD1|TRBJ1-1|TRBV7-2
TGTGCCAGCAGCTTGAACAGGGGGCCCCAGACTGAAGCTTTCTTT
CASSLNRGPQTEAFF
>.|.|TRBJ2-3|TRBV28
TGTGCCAGCAGTGCTGTAACCAACCGGGACCGACGTTACACAGATACGCAGTATTTT
CASSAVTNRDRRYTDTQYF
>.|TRBD2|TRBJ2-7|TRBV27
TGTGCCAGCAGCCCGGGGGGGGAGCAGTACTTC
CASSPGGEQYF
>.|.|TRBJ2-3|TRBV29-1
TGCAGCGTGGAGGCAGATACGCAGTATTTT
CSVEADTQYF
>.|.|TRBJ2-7|TRBV6-5
TGTGCCAGCAGTCGACAGGCCACCTACGAGCAGTACTTC
CASSRQATYEQYF
>few|.|TRBJ1-2|TRBV6-5
TGTGCCAGCAGTTTCTCTGGGGGCCATGGCTACACCTTC
CASSFSGGHGYTF
>.|.|TRBJ2-7|TRBV27
TGTGCCAGCAGGCCTTCCCCGGGAGACGGCGTTTACGAGCAGTACTTC
CASRPSPGDGVYEQYF
>once|TRBD2|TRBJ2-7|TRBV7-6
TGTGCCAGCAGCTTAGTCGCGCTAGCGGGAGATGTCGAGCAGTACTTC
CASSLVALAGDVEQYF
>few|TRBD2|TRBJ2-1|TRBV9
TGTGCCAGCAGCCTAGCGGGGCGGGGTGAGCAGTTCTTC
CASSLAGRGEQFF
>.|.|TRBJ2-4|TRBV29-1
TGCAGCGTAGGGAGCCATCAGGAATCCTTAGCCAAAAACATTCAGTACTTC
CSVGSHQESLAKNIQYF
>.|TRBD1|TRBJ1-5|TRBV27
TGTGCCAGCAGTTTCCTGGGACAGGGTGGCAATCAGCCCCAGCATTTT
CASSFLGQGGNQPQHF
>.|TRBD2|TRBJ2-3|TRBV13
TGTGCCAGCAGCTTAGGTCAAAGCGGGAGGGCCACAGATACGCAGTATTTT
CASSLGQSGRATDTQYF
>.|TRBD2|TRBJ2-2|TRBV7-9
TGTGCCAGCAGCGACCAACTAGCGGGAGACCCCGGGGAGCTGTTTTTT
CASSDQLAGDPGELFF
>once|.|TRBJ1-2|TRBV4-3
TGCGCCAGCAGCCAAGATGCGGATTCGGATGGCTACACCTTC
CASSQDADSDGYTF
>.|TRBD1|TRBJ2-7|TRBV28
TGTGCCAGCAGCCCCGTTCTAAGGGGGCTATACGAGCAGTACTTC
CASSPVLRGLYEQYF
>.|.|TRBJ2-7|TRBV6-5
TGTGCCAGCAGTTACGGCGCCAGACCTTTGAACGAGCAGTACTTC
CASSYGARPLNEQYF
>once|TRBD1|TRBJ2-5|TRBV7-9
TGTGCCAGCAGCCCCACCGACAGGGAACAAGAGACCCAGTACTTC
CASSPTDREQETQYF
>.|.|TRBJ2-7|TRBV28
TGTGCCAGCAGTTTTCCGGGATCCTACGAGCAGTACTTC
CASSFPGSYEQYF
>.|.|TRBJ2-7|TRBV7-9
TGTGCCAGCCGGAGGGCACAGACCTACGAGCAGTACTTC
CASRRAQTYEQYF
>.|.|TRBJ2-1|TRBV27
TGTGCCAGCAGTCCCCCCTACCTACTAGGGGACAATGAGCAGTTCTTC
CASSPPYLLGDNEQFF
>.|.|TRBJ2-5|TRBV9
TGTGCCAGCAGCATGGGGCGTGAGGAGACCCAGTACTTC
CASSMGREETQYF
>.|.|TRBJ1-5|TRBV19
TGTGCCAGTAGTATCCGAGACAGCTATCAGCCCCAGCATTTT
CASSIRDSYQPQHF
>once|TRBD1|TRBJ2-2|TRBV25-1
TGTGCCAGCAGCGAAGGACAGGCGAACACCGGGGAGCTGTTTTTT
CASSEGQANTGELFF
>.|.|TRBJ2-7|TRBV27
TGTGCCAGCACCCAAATGGGGCTTAAACCATACGAGCAGTACTTC
CASTQMGLKPYEQYF
>.|TRBD2|TRBJ2-2|TRBV19
TGTGCCAGTAGTACAGGGACTAGCGGGGCCGGGGAGCTGTTTTTT
CASSTGTSGAGELFF
>.|.|TRBJ1-2|TRBV6-4
TGTGCCAGCAGTGCCTATGGGAGCAGTGCGTGGGGTTCTAACTATGGCTACACCTTC
CASSAYGSSAWGSNYGYTF
>once|.|TRBJ2-7|TRBV18
TGTGCCAGCTCACCTTCGGACAGAACCTACGAGCAGTACTTC
CASSPSDRTYEQYF
>.|.|TRBJ1-1|TRBV27
TGTGCCAGCGGAGAGCTATCCGACACTGAAGCTTTCTTT
CASGELSDTEAFF
>.|.|TRBJ2-3|TRBV4-3
TGCGCCAGCAGCCAACTTACAGGTGTCAGCACAGATACGCAGTATTTT
CASSQLTGVSTDTQYF
>once|.|TRBJ2-7|TRBV28
TGTGCCAGCAGTACCCAATCAAGAAACGTAGTCGGGCTGTTCTACGAGCAGTACTTC
CASSTQSRNVVGLFYEQYF
>.|.|TRBJ2-7|TRBV10-1
TGCGCCAGCAGTGCTTCGGAATCAGGGACGTCCGAGCAGTACTTC
CASSASESGTSEQYF
>.|.|TRBJ1-3|TRBV6-6
TGTGCCAGCAGTTACGATCGGGAGAGCTCTGGAAACACCATATATTTT
CASSYDRESSGNTIYF
>.|.|TRBJ2-7|TRBV5-1
TGCGCCAGCAGCTTCGGGGGAACAGGGGACGAGCAGTACTTC
CASSFGGTGDEQYF
>.|.|TRBJ2-4|TRBV27
TGTGCCAGCAGTTTTAACAGCCTCCTAGCCAAAAACATTCAGTACTTC
CASSFNSLLAKNIQYF
>.|.|TRBJ1-1|TRBV27
TGTGCCAGCAGTTCGACACTACCGGGCAACACTGAAGCTTTCTTT
CASSSTLPGNTEAFF
>.|.|TRBJ2-7|TRBV7-6
TGTGCCAGCAGCTTATTAGGGCAGCCCTACGAGCAGTACTTC
CASSLLGQPYEQYF
>.|.|TRBJ2-3|TRBV7-3
TGTGCCAGCAGCTTAAAGACAAGAGCTTTCACTAGCACAGATACGCAGTATTTT
CASSLKTRAFTSTDTQYF
>.|TRBD2|TRBJ2-2|TRBV5-4
TGTGCCAGCAGCTGGGGGACTAGTTTGTCCTACCACACCGGGGAGCTGTTTTTT
CASSWGTSLSYHTGELFF
>.|.|TRBJ2-1|TRBV10-1
TGCGCCAGCAGTGAGACATGGGACGGGAACAATGAGCAGTTCTTC
CASSETWDGNNEQFF
>.|.|TRBJ1-4|TRBV7-9
TGTGCCAGCAGCCGGGGACTTAACAGGGCCCCTAATGAAAAACTGTTTTTT
CASSRGLNRAPNEKLFF
>.|.|TRBJ1-2|TRBV6-5
TGTGCCAGCAGCCCGGGACCGGGAAACTATGGCTACACCTTC
CASSPGPGNYGYTF
>.|.|TRBJ2-7|TRBV7-9
TGTGCCAGCAGCTACGGGGGCGACGAGCAGTACTTC
CASSYGGDEQYF
>.|TRBD1|TRBJ1-1|TRBV5-1
TGCGCCAGCAGATTGACAGGGGGGAACATGAACACTGAAGCTTTCTTT
CASRLTGGNMNTEAFF
>.|.|TRBJ1-4|TRBV9
TGTGCCAGCAGCGCAACCGGGACACGGGGGGAAAAACTGTTTTTT
CASSATGTRGEKLFF